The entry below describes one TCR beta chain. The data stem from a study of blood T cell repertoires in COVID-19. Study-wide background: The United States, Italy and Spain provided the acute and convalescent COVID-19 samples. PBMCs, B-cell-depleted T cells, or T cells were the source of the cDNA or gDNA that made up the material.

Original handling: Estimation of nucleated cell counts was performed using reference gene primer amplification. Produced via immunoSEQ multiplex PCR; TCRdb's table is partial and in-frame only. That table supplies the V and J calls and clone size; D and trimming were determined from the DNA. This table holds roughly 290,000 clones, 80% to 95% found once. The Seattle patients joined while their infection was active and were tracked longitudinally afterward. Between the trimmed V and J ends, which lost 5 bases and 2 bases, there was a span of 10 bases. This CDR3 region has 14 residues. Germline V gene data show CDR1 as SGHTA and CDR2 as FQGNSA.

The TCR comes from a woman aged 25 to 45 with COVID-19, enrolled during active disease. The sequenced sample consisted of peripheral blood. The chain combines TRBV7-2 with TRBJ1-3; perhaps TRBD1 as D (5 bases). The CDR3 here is CASSRTRAGNTIYF. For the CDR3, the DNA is TGTGCCAGCAGCCGCACCAGGGCTGGAAACACCATATATTTT.